The 15 T cell receptor beta chains below come from one sample, sequenced in a study of cytomegalovirus exposure and HLA in healthy donors. The primer mix had 60 Vbeta and 13 Jbeta primers. The repertoire was sequenced with immunoSEQ multiplex PCR; TCRdb's copy has only in-frame clones and lacks some. The table lists about 34,000 clones. Input material: PBMCs. These receptors were taken from a middle-aged woman in good health and CMV-seropositive.

This sequence joins TRBV7-9 and TRBJ2-7; the match to TRBD2 covers 10 bases. Trimming removed 1 base from V and 3 bases from J; junction bases left unmatched: 6. The CDR3 has 16 residues. Looked up from germline, CDR1 is SEHNR and CDR2 is FQNEAQ (reference sequence). CDR3 protein: CASSLGPASGGYEQYF. DNA of the CDR3: TGTGCCAGCAGCTTAGGCCCCGCTAGCGGGGGCTACGAGCAGTACTTC.

The CDR3 nucleotides read TGCGCCAGCAGTGAGTCGCGGGGGCAAGAGACCCAGTACTTC. It codes for CASSESRGQETQYF. This chain connects TRBV10-1 to TRBJ2-5; 7 positions match TRBD2. The CDR3 has 14 residues. The germline gives CDR1 WNHNN, CDR2 SYGVQD (reference sequence). V trimming: 0 bases; J trimming: 2 bases; junction bases outside the gene matches: 0.

The rearrangement uses TRBV10-3 and TRBJ1-4, with 9 bases that match TRBD1. Germline CDR1 reads ENHRY; CDR2 reads SYGVKD. This CDR3 has 12 amino acids. V dropped 10 bases and J dropped 8; count of bases not matched to a gene: 5. DNA of the CDR3: TGTGCCACCCGACAGGGGGGGGAAAAACTGTTTTTT. The encoded protein is CATRQGGEKLFF.

The chain has TRBV5-4 and TRBJ2-7; the match to TRBD1 covers 10 bases. The CDR3 consists of 16 residues. Germline CDR1 and CDR2: SGHNT and YYREEE (reference sequence). Trimming took 4 bases from V and 0 from J; bases not matched to a gene: 7. The CDR3 here is CASSPLRDRGSYEQYF. DNA for the CDR3: TGTGCCAGCAGCCCCCTTCGGGACAGGGGCTCCTACGAGCAGTACTTC.

V is TRBV11-1 and J is TRBJ2-1; D possibly corresponds to TRBD2 (5 bases). The CDR3 has 15 residues. V was pared by 6 bases and J by 5 bases, with 17 bases between. Germline-derived CDR1 and CDR2 are SGHAT and FQDESV (reference sequence). The DNA of the CDR3 is TGTGCCAGCAGTGGCCTAGGGCTACTAGACAATGAGCAGTTCTTC. It yields the protein CASSGLGLLDNEQFF. Complete variable domain (other parts from reference TRBV11-1 and TRBJ2-1): EAEVAQSPRYKITEKSQAVAFWCDPISGHATLYWYRQILGQGPELLVQFQDESVVDDSQLPKDRFSAERLKGVDSTLKIQPAELGDSAMYLCASSGLGLLDNEQFFGPGTRLTVL.

V is TRBV6-5 and J is TRBJ2-6; 7 bases agree with TRBD2. The CDR3 covers 14 residues. The germline V gene encodes CDR1 MNHEY and CDR2 SVGAGI. J lost 12 bases, V lost 2 bases, and 7 bases had no gene match. The CDR3 loop is CASSYTGRGTVLTF. The CDR3, as DNA: TGTGCCAGCAGTTACACGGGGCGGGGGACCGTCCTGACTTTC.

The chain uses TRBV19 and TRBJ1-1; no clear D gene. V was shortened by 10 bases and J by 1 base, with 13 bases between the two germline ends. The CDR3 is made up of 13 amino acids. Germline CDR1 LNHDA, CDR2 SQIVND (reference sequence). CDR3 coding DNA: TGTGCCACCCATACGCTCGGGAACACTGAAGCTTTCTTT. Its protein product is CATHTLGNTEAFF.

This rearrangement joins TRBV27 to TRBJ2-1, with 13 bases aligning to TRBD2. CDR3 length: 16 residues. After removal of 2 bases from V and 6 bases from J, the junction contained 4 bases not matched to a gene. CDR1 is MNHEY, CDR2 SMNVEV, per germline (reference sequence). The CDR3 loop reads CASSLPTSGGANEQFF. CDR3 nucleotides: TGTGCCAGCAGTTTACCCACTAGCGGGGGGGCCAATGAGCAGTTCTTC.

This rearrangement joins TRBV9 to TRBJ2-3; 7 bases map to TRBD1. The trim removed 0 bases at V and 2 bases at J, leaving 6 bases unmatched. Looked up from germline, CDR1 is SGDLS and CDR2 is YYNGEE. The CDR3 extends over 16 amino acids. CDR3 region: CASSVDIGGITDTQYF. The CDR3 DNA reads as TGTGCCAGCAGCGTAGATATAGGGGGCATCACAGATACGCAGTATTTT.

The rearrangement links TRBV9 to TRBJ1-1; D not certain. V lost 3 bases, J lost 1 base, and 10 bases lay in between. Germline CDR1 SGDLS, CDR2 YYNGEE. CDR3 length: 14 amino acids. The CDR3 nucleotides are TGTGCCAGCAGCGAGAGAGCCACGAACACTGAAGCTTTCTTT. Translating it yields CASSERATNTEAFF.

This chain uses TRBV28 with TRBJ2-1; a weak D match, TRBD2 (6 bases). V was shortened by 3 bases and J by 4 bases, with 16 bases between the two germline ends. The CDR3 covers 16 residues. CDR1 is MDHEN and CDR2 is SYDVKM in the germline V gene. The DNA for the CDR3 is TGTGCCAGCAGTTTCAGGAGGGGCCTCGGGTACAATGAGCAGTTCTTC. Its translation: CASSFRRGLGYNEQFF. Full variable domain (outside the CDR3, taken from reference TRBV28 and TRBJ2-1): DVKVTQSSRYLVKRTGEKVFLECVQDMDHENMFWYRQDPGLGLRLIYFSYDVKMKEKGDIPEGYSVSREKKERFSLILESASTNQTSMYLCASSFRRGLGYNEQFFGPGTRLTVL.

CDR3 in DNA: TGCGCCAGCAGCTCCCGGCTACGGACAACGAACACCGGGGAGCTGTTTTTT. Translation: CASSSRLRTTNTGELFF. The gene calls are TRBV5-1 and TRBJ2-2, with D maybe TRBD1 (5 bases). In germline, CDR1 is SGHRS, CDR2 YFSETQ. This CDR3 is built from 17 residues. V was trimmed by 3 bases and J by 0 bases, leaving 15 bases between them.

V is TRBV7-9 and J is TRBJ1-1; D unclear. Trimming took 5 bases from V and 5 from J, leaving 18 bases between them. This CDR3 contains 15 residues. Germline loops: CDR1 SEHNR, CDR2 FQNEAQ (reference sequence). The CDR3: CASSQSGILGTEAFF. CDR3 DNA: TGTGCCAGCAGCCAGAGCGGGATCCTGGGGACTGAAGCTTTCTTT. The full variable domain, completed using reference TRBV7-9 and TRBJ1-1, is DTGVSQNPRHKITKRGQNVTFRCDPISEHNRLYWYRQTLGQGPEFLTYFQNEAQLEKSRLLSDRFSAERPKGSFSTLEIQRTEQGDSAMYLCASSQSGILGTEAFFGQGTRLTVV.

This chain connects TRBV6-1 to TRBJ2-2; TRBD2 is a possible D gene (5 bases). This CDR3 spans 14 amino acids. Trimming shortened V by 6 bases and J by 4 bases, and 12 bases separated the two germline ends. Germline V gene sequence: CDR1 MNHNS, CDR2 SASEGT. CDR3 region: CASRKGDGTGELFF. The CDR3 nucleotides read TGTGCCAGCAGAAAGGGAGACGGCACCGGGGAGCTGTTTTTT.

V is TRBV5-4 and J is TRBJ2-1, with no clear D. CDR3 size: 14 residues. Germline V CDR1 and CDR2: SGHNT, YYREEE (reference sequence). Trimming took off 2 bases at V and 10 bases at J, with 16 bases between the two ends. The CDR3: CASSFFRGGPEQFF. CDR3 coding DNA: TGTGCCAGCAGCTTTTTCCGTGGTGGGCCCGAGCAGTTCTTC.